These 5 T cell receptor beta chains came from one sample sequenced in a study of cytomegalovirus exposure and HLA in healthy donors. Use of 60 Vbeta and 13 Jbeta primers characterized the PCR. The data were produced by immunoSEQ multiplex PCR, yet TCRdb's version contains in-frame clones alone and is incomplete. The sample has more than 110,000 clones, 70% to 90% seen once; the top ten hold roughly 2.4%. The sample comprised PBMCs. Receptor source: a man aged 50-59 years in good health and CMV-seronegative.

The count of this clone is one. The chain joins TRBV29-1 to TRBJ1-1, with D perhaps matching TRBD1 (6 bases). Germline V gene lookup returns CDR1 SQVTM and CDR2 ANQGSEA. The CDR3 sequence is 14 residues long. The ends were cut back, 7 bases at V and 3 bases at J, with 18 bases in the middle. CDR3 bases: TGCAGCGCCTTGGGCAGGGGAGATTACACTGAAGCTTTCTTT. Translating gives CSALGRGDYTEAFF.

This clone came up once. V is TRBV29-1 and J is TRBJ1-2; D is possibly TRBD1 (6 bases). Germline assignment: CDR1 SQVTM and CDR2 ANQGSEA. The CDR3 has 14 amino acids. The germline V and J ends were trimmed by 8 bases and 3 bases, with 19 bases remaining between them. In nucleotides, the CDR3 is TGCAGCCACCCCTCATCCGAGGGGGACTATGGCTACACCTTC. Amino acid sequence: CSHPSSEGDYGYTF.

V gene TRBV5-6 combines with J gene TRBJ1-2; D gene uncertain. Germline V lookup: CDR1 SGHDT, CDR2 YYEEEE. The CDR3 has 14 residues. The V and J ends lost 0 bases and 1 base respectively, with 7 bases between them. The CDR3 loop is CASSLDSFNYGYTF. For the CDR3, the DNA is TGTGCCAGCAGCTTGGACAGCTTTAACTATGGCTACACCTTC.

The V gene is TRBV5-1, the J gene TRBJ1-1, with TRBD1 identical over 8 bases. V gave up 3 bases and J gave up 4 bases; unmatched junction bases: 5. The CDR3 length is 14 residues. Germline V CDR1 and CDR2: SGHRS, YFSETQ. The CDR3 DNA sequence: TGCGCCAGCAGCTCGGGACAGGTGGGCACTGAAGCTTTCTTT. It translates to CASSSGQVGTEAFF.

J is TRBJ2-1 and V is TRBV18; 7 bases agree with TRBD2. V gave up 1 base and J gave up 1 base; unmatched junction bases: 1. The CDR3 length is 15 residues. Germline lookup yields CDR1 KGHSH and CDR2 LQKENI. In nucleotides, the CDR3 is TGTGCCAGCTCACCACTTAGCGGGTCCTACAATGAGCAGTTCTTC. Protein sequence: CASSPLSGSYNEQFF.